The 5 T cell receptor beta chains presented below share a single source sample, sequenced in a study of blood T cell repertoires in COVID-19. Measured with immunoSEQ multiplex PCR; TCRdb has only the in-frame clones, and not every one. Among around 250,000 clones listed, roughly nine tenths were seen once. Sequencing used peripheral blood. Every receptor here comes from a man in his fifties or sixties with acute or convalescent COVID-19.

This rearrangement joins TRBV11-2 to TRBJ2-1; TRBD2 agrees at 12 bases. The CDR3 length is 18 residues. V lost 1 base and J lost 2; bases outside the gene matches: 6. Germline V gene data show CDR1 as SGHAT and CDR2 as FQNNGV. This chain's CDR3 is CASSLVRASGRAYNEQFF. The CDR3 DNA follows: TGTGCCAGCAGCTTAGTTAGGGCTAGCGGGAGGGCCTACAATGAGCAGTTCTTC. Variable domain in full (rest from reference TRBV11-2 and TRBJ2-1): EAGVAQSPRYKIIEKRQSVAFWCNPISGHATLYWYQQILGQGPKLLIQFQNNGVVDDSQLPKDRFSAERLKGVDSTLKIQPAKLEDSAVYLCASSLVRASGRAYNEQFFGPGTRLTVL.

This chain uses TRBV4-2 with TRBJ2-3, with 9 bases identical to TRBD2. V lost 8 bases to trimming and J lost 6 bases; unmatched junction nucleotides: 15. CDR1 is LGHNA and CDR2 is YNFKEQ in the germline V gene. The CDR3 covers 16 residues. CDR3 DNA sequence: TGTGCCAGCCGAAAGATAACTAGCGGGTATATGGATACGCAGTATTTT. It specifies CASRKITSGYMDTQYF.

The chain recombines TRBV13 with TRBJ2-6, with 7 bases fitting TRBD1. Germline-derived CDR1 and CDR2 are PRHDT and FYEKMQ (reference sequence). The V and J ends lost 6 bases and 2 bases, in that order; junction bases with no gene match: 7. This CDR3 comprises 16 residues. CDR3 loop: CASRRTGDAGANVLTF. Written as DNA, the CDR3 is TGTGCCAGCAGACGAACAGGGGACGCTGGGGCCAACGTCCTGACTTTC.

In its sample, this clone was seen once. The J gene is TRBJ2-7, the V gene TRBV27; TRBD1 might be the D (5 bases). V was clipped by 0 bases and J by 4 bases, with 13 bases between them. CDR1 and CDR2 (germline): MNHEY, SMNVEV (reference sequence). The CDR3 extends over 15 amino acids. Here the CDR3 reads CASSLSQGLGYEQYF. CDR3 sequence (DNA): TGTGCCAGCAGTTTATCGCAGGGCTTAGGTTACGAGCAGTACTTC.

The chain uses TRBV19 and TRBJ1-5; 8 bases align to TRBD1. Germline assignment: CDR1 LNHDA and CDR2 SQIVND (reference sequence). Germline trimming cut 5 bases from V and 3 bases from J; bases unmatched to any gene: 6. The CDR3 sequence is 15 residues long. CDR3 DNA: TGTGCCAGTAGTCCAGACAGGGGAGTCAATCAGCCCCAGCATTTT. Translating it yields CASSPDRGVNQPQHF.